Listed here are 8 T cell receptor beta chains from one sample, sequenced in a study of beta chain features in type 1 diabetes. All of the isolated RNA was reverse transcribed, so expressed TCRB transcripts were sequenced. Generated by immunoSEQ multiplex PCR, the TCRdb table keeps only in-frame clones and is missing some. The sample contains 400,000 to 500,000 clones, around 14% of which appear only once. Sequencing was carried out using naive CD4+ T cells from blood. These receptor sequences come from a man aged 30 to 39 in good health.

Only a few counts were recorded for this clone. V and J are TRBV5-5 and TRBJ2-5; TRBD2 matches at 9 bases. Germline V CDR1 and CDR2: SGHKS, YYEKEE (reference sequence). J lost 1 base, V lost 1 base, and 5 bases had no gene match. The length of the CDR3 is 16 residues. CDR3: CASSLRSSGVQETQYF. CDR3 sequence (DNA): TGTGCCAGCAGCTTGAGGTCTAGCGGGGTCCAAGAGACCCAGTACTTC.

CDR3 amino acids: CASTIRTSGENEQFF. DNA for the CDR3: TGTGCCAGCACCATAAGGACTAGCGGGGAAAATGAGCAGTTCTTC. The chain carries TRBV2 and TRBJ2-1; 12 bases line up with TRBD2. This CDR3 has 15 residues. Germline values: CDR1 SNHLY, CDR2 FYNNEI. Germline trimming cut 7 bases from V and 7 bases from J; bases unmatched to any gene: 8.

The V gene is TRBV4-3, the J gene TRBJ2-3, with TRBD2 matching 8 bases. CDR1 is LGHNA, CDR2 YSLEER, per germline. V lost 0 bases and J lost 6; bases outside the gene matches: 11. CDR3 length: 17 amino acids. In DNA form, the CDR3 reads TGCGCCAGCAGCCAAGAGGGACCGGGACTAGTTTTGGATACGCAGTATTTT. As protein: CASSQEGPGLVLDTQYF.

This clone was recorded a few times. The chain uses TRBV5-4 and TRBJ2-3; 7 bases align to TRBD2. The CDR3 has 17 amino acids. V was pared by 4 bases and J by 3 bases, with 14 bases of the junction left unmatched. Germline loops: CDR1 SGHNT, CDR2 YYREEE (reference sequence). In nucleotides, the CDR3 is TGTGCCAGCAGCGCCCCCGGGAGGCGGGGAGGGACAGATACGCAGTATTTT. Its protein is CASSAPGRRGGTDTQYF. Variable domain in full (rest from reference TRBV5-4 and TRBJ2-3): ETGVTQSPTHLIKTRGQQVTLRCSSQSGHNTVSWYQQALGQGPQFIFQYYREEENGRGNFPPRFSGLQFPNYSSELNVNALELDDSALYLCASSAPGRRGGTDTQYFGPGTRLTVL.

This clone was found a few times. V gene TRBV7-2 combines with J gene TRBJ2-1; 7 bases agree with TRBD2. The CDR3 spans 15 residues. V lost 5 bases and J lost 4; bases outside the gene matches: 8. Germline CDR1 is SGHTA and CDR2 is FQGNSA. The CDR3 loop reads CASSAGDYRYNEQFF. The CDR3 DNA sequence: TGTGCCAGCAGCGCTGGGGACTACCGGTACAATGAGCAGTTCTTC.

The chain joins TRBV5-1 to TRBJ2-5; D unresolved. V was pared by 1 base and J by 2 bases, with 9 bases between. Germline-derived CDR1 and CDR2 are SGHRS and YFSETQ. The CDR3 has 14 amino acids. DNA for the CDR3: TGCGCCAGCAGCTTGCTTGTGCGACAAGAGACCCAGTACTTC. This encodes CASSLLVRQETQYF.

A few counts support this clone. The same CDR3 arises from other DNA sequences in this sample as well. The gene calls are TRBV30 and TRBJ2-7, with TRBD2 identical over 15 bases. Germline V gene data show CDR1 as GTSNPN and CDR2 as SVGIG (reference sequence). The trim removed 8 bases at V and 5 bases at J, leaving 7 bases unmatched. The CDR3 contains 14 residues. The CDR3 loop reads CARTSGRAGHEQYV. The CDR3 coding sequence is TGTGCCCGGACTAGCGGGAGGGCGGGGCACGAGCAGTACGTC.

The gene calls are TRBV6-6 and TRBJ2-5; the D gene is possibly TRBD2 (5 bases). The V end was cut by 0 bases, the J end by 5 bases, with 16 bases between. The CDR3 extends over 16 amino acids. CDR1 is MNHNY, CDR2 SVGAGI, per germline (reference sequence). CDR3 DNA: TGTGCCAGCAGTTACTCCGCCAGCGGAGTGGGGGAGACCCAGTACTTC. Protein product: CASSYSASGVGETQYF.